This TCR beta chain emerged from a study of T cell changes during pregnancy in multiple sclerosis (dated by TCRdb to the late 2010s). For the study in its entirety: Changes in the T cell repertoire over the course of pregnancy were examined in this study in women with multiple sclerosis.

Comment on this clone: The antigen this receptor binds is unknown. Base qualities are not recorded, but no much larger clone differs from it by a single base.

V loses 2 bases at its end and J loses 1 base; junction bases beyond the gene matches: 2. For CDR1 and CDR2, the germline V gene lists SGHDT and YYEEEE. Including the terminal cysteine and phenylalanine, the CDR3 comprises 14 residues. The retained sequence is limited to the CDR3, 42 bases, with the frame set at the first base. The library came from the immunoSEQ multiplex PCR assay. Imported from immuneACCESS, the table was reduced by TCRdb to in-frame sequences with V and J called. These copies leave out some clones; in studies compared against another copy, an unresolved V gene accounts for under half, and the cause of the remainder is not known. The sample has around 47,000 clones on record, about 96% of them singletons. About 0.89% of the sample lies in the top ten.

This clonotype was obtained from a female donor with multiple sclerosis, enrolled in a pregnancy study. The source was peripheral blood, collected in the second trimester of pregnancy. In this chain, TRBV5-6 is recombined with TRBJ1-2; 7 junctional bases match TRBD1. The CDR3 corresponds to CASSFTGDNYGYTF. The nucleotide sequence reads TGTGCCAGCAGCTTCACAGGGGATAACTATGGCTACACCTTC.